This entry lists 25 T cell receptor beta chains sequenced from one sample in a study of cytomegalovirus exposure and HLA in healthy donors. Amplification used 60 Vbeta primers and 13 Jbeta primers. The method was immunoSEQ multiplex PCR; TCRdb's version includes in-frame clones alone and lacks a portion of them. This sample has over 100,000 clones, with roughly 69% found just once. Material: PBMCs. The receptors shown here come from a woman in her twenties or thirties in good health and CMV-seronegative.

In this sample, this clone turned up a few times. The chain joins TRBV9 to TRBJ2-2; D perhaps matches TRBD2 (7 bases). This CDR3 has 17 amino acids. Trimming left V 4 bases short and J 4 bases short, with 20 bases between. Germline V CDR1 and CDR2: SGDLS, YYNGEE. The CDR3 sequence: CASSKKGGRSVTGELFF. The CDR3 bases are TGTGCCAGCAGCAAAAAGGGGGGGCGTAGTGTCACCGGGGAGCTGTTTTTT.

The table lists this clone with a few counts. Written as DNA, the CDR3 is TGTGCCAGCAGTGAGGCTAGCGGGATTACCTACAATGAGCAGTTCTTC. Amino acids: CASSEASGITYNEQFF. The rearrangement uses TRBV25-1 and TRBJ2-1; 9 bases align to TRBD2. The J segment lost 2 bases and the V segment lost 3 bases, leaving 5 bases of the junction unmatched. The germline V gene has CDR1 MGHDK and CDR2 SYGVNS. This CDR3 region has 16 residues. The entire variable domain, with the rest obtained from reference TRBV25-1 and TRBJ2-1, is as follows: EADIYQTPRYLVIGTGKKITLECSQTMGHDKMYWYQQDPGMELHLIHYSYGVNSTEKGDLSSESTVSRIRTEHFPLTLESARPSHTSQYLCASSEASGITYNEQFFGPGTRLTVL.

The genes are TRBV27 and TRBJ2-3; TRBD2 agrees at 10 bases. Germline V lookup: CDR1 MNHEY, CDR2 SMNVEV (reference sequence). The CDR3 spans 15 residues. V gave up 4 bases and J gave up 2 bases; unmatched junction bases: 3. The CDR3: CASSSGLAATDTQYF. The CDR3 coding sequence is TGTGCCAGCAGTTCTGGACTAGCGGCCACAGATACGCAGTATTTT.

The chain links TRBV28 to TRBJ1-4; weak D call: TRBD1 (6 bases). CDR3 length: 16 residues. CDR1 MDHEN and CDR2 SYDVKM come from the germline V gene. V was pared by 7 bases and J by 3 bases, with 18 bases between. The CDR3 nucleotides are TGTGCCAGCAATAGTGGATGGACAGTTTCTAATGAAAAACTGTTTTTT. Translation gives CASNSGWTVSNEKLFF.

The chain is built from TRBV28 and TRBJ2-5; D is perhaps TRBD2 (6 bases). The germline CDR1 and CDR2 sequences are MDHEN and SYDVKM. The CDR3 totals 16 residues. V was pared by 6 bases and J by 4 bases, with 21 bases between. The CDR3: CASSLRAGGPGETQYF. CDR3 sequence (DNA): TGTGCCAGCAGCCTAAGGGCCGGAGGGCCCGGAGAGACCCAGTACTTC.

Only a few counts were recorded for this clone. The rearrangement links TRBV28 to TRBJ2-3; tentative D call: TRBD1 (5 bases). Between the trimmed V and J ends, which lost 6 bases and 4 bases, there was a span of 14 bases. The germline CDR1 and CDR2 sequences are MDHEN and SYDVKM. The CDR3 consists of 14 residues. The CDR3 loop reads CASSFRDTPDTQYF. CDR3 coding DNA: TGTGCCAGCAGCTTCAGGGATACCCCAGATACGCAGTATTTT.

V gene TRBV19 combines with J gene TRBJ2-3; D is possibly TRBD2 (6 bases). Germline CDR1 LNHDA, CDR2 SQIVND (reference sequence). Trimming removed 6 bases from V and 3 bases from J, with 10 bases in between. The CDR3 has 13 amino acids. The CDR3 is CASRLAMTDTQYF. The CDR3 nucleotides read TGTGCCAGTAGACTAGCAATGACAGATACGCAGTATTTT.

Turning to this clone: At the DNA level, this CDR3 is encoded by other sequences in the same sample as well. The chain combines TRBV18 with TRBJ2-2, with D perhaps matching TRBD1 (6 bases). This CDR3 has 15 residues. Trimming left V 3 bases short and J 4 bases short, with 12 bases between. Germline assignment: CDR1 KGHSH and CDR2 LQKENI. The CDR3 DNA reads as TGTGCCAGCTCACCGCTGCAGGGGCGCACCGGGGAGCTGTTTTTT. Translation gives CASSPLQGRTGELFF.

This rearrangement joins TRBV7-9 to TRBJ1-3; 7 nucleotides agree with TRBD1. Germline V lookup: CDR1 SEHNR, CDR2 FQNEAQ (reference sequence). V was clipped by 5 bases and J by 4 bases; unmatched bases: 14. The CDR3 runs 17 residues. CDR3 sequence reads: CASSRQGRSEYGNTIYF. CDR3 nucleotide sequence: TGTGCCAGCAGCCGACAGGGTCGGAGTGAGTACGGAAACACCATATATTTT.

This clone has only a few counts. Other DNA sequences within the sample encode an identical CDR3. The chain combines TRBV5-1 with TRBJ1-1, with 8 bases matching TRBD1. The CDR3 is 15 amino acids. Unmatched junction bases numbered 5, after V lost 3 bases and J lost 1 base. In germline, CDR1 is SGHRS, CDR2 YFSETQ. The CDR3 sequence is CASSSDGQGNTEAFF. The CDR3 nucleotides are TGCGCCAGCAGCTCCGATGGACAGGGGAACACTGAAGCTTTCTTT.

The gene calls are TRBV19 and TRBJ1-5; D may be TRBD1 (5 bases). Germline V gene sequence: CDR1 LNHDA, CDR2 SQIVND (reference sequence). V was pared by 9 bases and J by 0 bases, with 15 bases between. The CDR3 sequence is 15 residues long. The CDR3 DNA follows: TGTGCCAGCATCGAAGACAGCTATAGCAATCAGCCCCAGCATTTT. Its translation: CASIEDSYSNQPQHF.

The chain couples TRBV5-5 to TRBJ2-5; D not resolved. This CDR3 spans 13 amino acids. In germline, CDR1 is SGHKS, CDR2 YYEKEE (reference sequence). With 1 base removed from V and 2 bases from J, the gap between germline ends came to 6 bases. The CDR3 region is CASSLKQQETQYF. Here the CDR3 DNA reads TGTGCCAGCAGCTTGAAACAGCAAGAGACCCAGTACTTC.

The chain is built from TRBV27 and TRBJ2-2; 10 bases fit TRBD1. The CDR3 covers 16 residues. CDR1 is MNHEY, CDR2 SMNVEV, per germline (reference sequence). The trim removed 8 bases at V and 5 bases at J, leaving 11 bases unmatched. The CDR3 DNA sequence: TGTGCCAGCCGAATCGGGACAGGGGAAGTTACCGGGGAGCTGTTTTTT. Protein: CASRIGTGEVTGELFF.

The rearrangement links TRBV9 to TRBJ2-7, with D possibly matching TRBD2 (6 bases). The V gene lost 0 bases and the J gene lost 6 bases, with 10 bases spanning the gap. Germline V gene sequence: CDR1 SGDLS, CDR2 YYNGEE. The CDR3 covers 13 residues. CDR3 nucleotides: TGTGCCAGCAGCGTAGCTACTAGCTCCGAGCAGTACTTC. Translation gives CASSVATSSEQYF.

The chain combines TRBV7-6 with TRBJ1-2, with 10 bases aligning to TRBD1. Germline V lookup: CDR1 SGHVS, CDR2 FNYEAQ. The junction had 5 bases not matched to a gene; V was cut back by 1 base and J by 6 bases. CDR3 length: 15 residues. This CDR3 reads CASSLGGTGDHGYTF. The CDR3, as DNA: TGTGCCAGCAGCTTAGGTGGGACAGGGGACCATGGCTACACCTTC.

The rearrangement links TRBV5-4 to TRBJ2-5; 7 bases are shared with TRBD2. With 0 bases clipped from V and 7 bases from J, the junction kept 6 bases outside the gene matches. Germline CDR1 SGHNT, CDR2 YYREEE (reference sequence). This CDR3 comprises 14 residues. The CDR3 DNA reads TGTGCCAGCAGCTTGGGGGGAGGGTATGGGACCCAGTACTTC. Its translation is CASSLGGGYGTQYF. Full variable domain (rest looked up from reference TRBV5-4 and TRBJ2-5): ETGVTQSPTHLIKTRGQQVTLRCSSQSGHNTVSWYQQALGQGPQFIFQYYREEENGRGNFPPRFSGLQFPNYSSELNVNALELDDSALYLCASSLGGGYGTQYFGPGTRLLVL.

The chain uses TRBV10-3 and TRBJ2-3; TRBD1 might be the D (6 bases). The CDR3 runs 15 residues. From germline, CDR1 is ENHRY and CDR2 SYGVKD. V was shortened by 5 bases and J by 0 bases, with 12 bases between the two germline ends. The CDR3 reads CAISIDRLSTDTQYF. CDR3 sequence (DNA): TGTGCCATCAGTATTGACAGGCTTAGCACAGATACGCAGTATTTT.

Worth noting for this clone: With a much larger clone just one base away, this may be a read error. The chain employs TRBV9 and TRBJ2-2; TRBD1 matches at 8 bases. There are 16 residues in the CDR3. Per the germline V gene, CDR1 is SGDLS and CDR2 is YYNGEE. The junction had 6 bases not matched to a gene; V was cut back by 4 bases and J by 1 base. CDR3 sequence (DNA): TGTGCCAGCAGCTTAACCGGGACAGGGAACACCGGGGAGCTGTTTTTT. Protein product: CASSLTGTGNTGELFF.

The chain carries TRBV18 and TRBJ2-1; 7 bases line up with TRBD2. Germline CDR1 reads KGHSH; CDR2 reads LQKENI. The CDR3 spans 16 residues. Losses at the gene ends were 1 base for V and 10 bases for J; bases not matched to a gene: 13. The chain's CDR3 is CASSPLIQREGTEQFF. CDR3 in DNA: TGTGCCAGCTCACCACTGATCCAGCGGGAAGGAACGGAGCAGTTCTTC. The variable domain in full, completed from reference TRBV18 and TRBJ2-1, reads NAGVMQNPRHLVRRRGQEARLRCSPMKGHSHVYWYRQLPEEGLKFMVYLQKENIIDESGMPKERFSAEFPKEGPSILRIQQVVRGDSAAYFCASSPLIQREGTEQFFGPGTRLTVL.

The chain joins TRBV7-9 to TRBJ1-1; D is unresolved. Trimming shortened V by 1 base and J by 4 bases, and 13 bases separated the two germline ends. CDR3 length: 15 residues. Germline loops: CDR1 SEHNR, CDR2 FQNEAQ (reference sequence). CDR3 in amino acids: CASSLVQQRSTEAFF. DNA for the CDR3: TGTGCCAGCAGCTTAGTCCAACAGAGAAGCACTGAAGCTTTCTTT.

This clone was found once. The chain combines TRBV19 with TRBJ2-4; tentatively, D is TRBD2 (6 bases). This CDR3 region has 17 residues. From germline, CDR1 is LNHDA and CDR2 SQIVND (reference sequence). Deletions cut 1 base from V and 0 bases from J, with 13 bases between. The CDR3 coding sequence is TGTGCCAGTAGTATAGCCTGGGACTCGCTAGCCAAAAACATTCAGTACTTC. Protein: CASSIAWDSLAKNIQYF.

This chain joins TRBV7-9 and TRBJ2-3; 7 nucleotides line up with TRBD2. The length of the CDR3 is 16 residues. Germline V lookup: CDR1 SEHNR, CDR2 FQNEAQ (reference sequence). V lost 4 bases and J lost 1; bases outside the gene matches: 8. The DNA of the CDR3 is TGTGCCAGCAGCTCCACGTTCCTAGCGGGCACAGATACGCAGTATTTT. This encodes CASSSTFLAGTDTQYF.

V gene TRBV7-3 combines with J gene TRBJ1-1; no clear D. There are 14 residues in the CDR3. V was clipped by 5 bases and J by 0 bases, with 10 bases between them. Germline CDR1 is SGHTA and CDR2 is FQGTGA. The CDR3, as DNA: TGTGCCAGCAGCAAAGCGGGCTTGAACACTGAAGCTTTCTTT. Amino acid sequence: CASSKAGLNTEAFF.

The chain is built from TRBV7-2 and TRBJ2-3, with D possibly TRBD2 on 6 matching bases. The CDR3 length is 16 residues. The V end lost 3 bases, the J end lost 3 bases, and 16 bases lay between the germline ends. Germline CDR1 and CDR2: SGHTA and FQGNSA. CDR3 sequence: CASSFAPSAATDTQYF. Written as DNA, the CDR3 is TGTGCCAGCAGCTTCGCCCCTAGCGCAGCTACAGATACGCAGTATTTT.

The V call is TRBV7-3, the J call TRBJ1-1; TRBD1 matches at 10 bases. J was trimmed by 3 bases and V by 5 bases; bases with no gene match: 3. The CDR3 contains 14 residues. Germline CDR1 is SGHTA and CDR2 is FQGTGA. CDR3 bases: TGTGCCAGCAGCGTGACAGGGGGCGACACTGAAGCTTTCTTT. It yields the protein CASSVTGGDTEAFF. Complete variable domain (other parts from reference TRBV7-3 and TRBJ1-1): GAGVSQTPSNKVTEKGKYVELRCDPISGHTALYWYRQSLGQGPEFLIYFQGTGAADDSGLPNDRFFAVRPEGSVSTLKIQRTERGDSAVYLCASSVTGGDTEAFFGQGTRLTVV.